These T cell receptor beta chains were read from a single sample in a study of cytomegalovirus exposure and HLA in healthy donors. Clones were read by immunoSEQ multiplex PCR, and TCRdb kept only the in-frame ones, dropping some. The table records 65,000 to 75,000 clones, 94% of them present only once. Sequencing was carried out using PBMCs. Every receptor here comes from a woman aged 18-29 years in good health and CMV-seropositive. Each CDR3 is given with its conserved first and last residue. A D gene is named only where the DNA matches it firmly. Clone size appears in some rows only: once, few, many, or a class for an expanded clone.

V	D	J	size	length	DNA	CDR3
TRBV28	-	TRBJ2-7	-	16	TGTGCCAGCAGTTTACGAACCCGGGACTCTCAATACGAGCAGTACTTC	CASSLRTRDSQYEQYF
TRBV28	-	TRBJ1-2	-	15	TGTGCCAGCAGTTTAGAGGCAGGGGTCCGGTATGGCTACACCTTC	CASSLEAGVRYGYTF
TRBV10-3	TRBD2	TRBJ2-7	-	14	TGTGCCATCAGTGAATTGCGGGGGGACTACGAGCAGTACTTC	CAISELRGDYEQYF
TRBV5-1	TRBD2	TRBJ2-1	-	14	TGCGCCAGCCGCAAACGGGGGGGCGGAGATGAGCAGTTCTTC	CASRKRGGGDEQFF
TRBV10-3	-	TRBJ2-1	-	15	TGTGCCATCAAAGCGGATGCAGCCTCGGACAATGAGCAGTTCTTC	CAIKADAASDNEQFF
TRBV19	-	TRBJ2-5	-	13	TGTGCCAGTAGTATCGACTTCCAAGAGACCCAGTACTTC	CASSIDFQETQYF
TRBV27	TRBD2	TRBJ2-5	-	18	TGTGCCAGCAGTTTACTCGGACTAGCGGGGGCCACCCAGGGGACCCAGTACTTC	CASSLLGLAGATQGTQYF
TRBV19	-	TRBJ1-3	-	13	TGTGCCAGTACCCAGGTTTCTGGAAACACCATATATTTT	CASTQVSGNTIYF
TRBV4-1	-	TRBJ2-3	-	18	TGCGCCAGCAGCCAAGGCCGCGCGTTTAGATTTCACACAGATACGCAGTATTTT	CASSQGRAFRFHTDTQYF
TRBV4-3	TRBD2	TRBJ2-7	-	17	TGCGCCAGCAGCCAAGATCTTGGACTAGCGGCCTCCTACGAGCAGTACTTC	CASSQDLGLAASYEQYF
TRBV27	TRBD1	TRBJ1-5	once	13	TGTGCCAGCAGGAGGGACAGGACTCAGCCCCAGCATTTT	CASRRDRTQPQHF
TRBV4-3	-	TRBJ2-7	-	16	TGCGCCAGCAGCCGATACCGGGCTAGCGAGTCCTACGAGCAGTACTTC	CASSRYRASESYEQYF
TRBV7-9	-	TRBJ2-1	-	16	TGTGCCAGCAGCTTAGGAAGAGGGAGCACCTACAATGAGCAGTTCTTC	CASSLGRGSTYNEQFF
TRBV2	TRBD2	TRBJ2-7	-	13	TGTGCCAGCAGTGAGGGACTAGCGTACGAGCAGTACTTC	CASSEGLAYEQYF
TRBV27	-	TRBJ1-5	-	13	TGTGCCAGCAGTCCCGTTAGCAATCAGCCCCAGCATTTT	CASSPVSNQPQHF
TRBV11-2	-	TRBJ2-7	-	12	TGTGCCAGCAGCTTATCTTCCTACGAGCAGTACTTC	CASSLSSYEQYF
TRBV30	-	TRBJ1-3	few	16	TGTGCCTGGAGTATCGGACAGTTTAGCTCTGGAAACACCATATATTTT	CAWSIGQFSSGNTIYF
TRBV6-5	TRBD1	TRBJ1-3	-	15	TGTGCCAGCAGTTACAAGGGGGCGGGTGGAAACACCATATATTTT	CASSYKGAGGNTIYF
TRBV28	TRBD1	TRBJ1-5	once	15	TGTGCCAGCAGTTTATACGGGACAGACAATCAGCCCCAGCATTTT	CASSLYGTDNQPQHF
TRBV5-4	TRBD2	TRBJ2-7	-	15	TGTGCCAGCAGCTTGGAGCCTAGCGGAAGGATCGAGCAGTACTTC	CASSLEPSGRIEQYF
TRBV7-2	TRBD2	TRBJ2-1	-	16	TGTGCCAGCAGCTCGGGCGGCTCCGCGGGAGGGGGTGAGCAGTTCTTC	CASSSGGSAGGGEQFF
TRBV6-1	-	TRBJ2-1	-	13	TGTGCCAGCAGTGAATCAAGGGGAGGTGAGCAGTTCTTC	CASSESRGGEQFF
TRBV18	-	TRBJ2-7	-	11	TGTGCCAGCTCCTCTACCTACGAGCAGTACTTC	CASSSTYEQYF
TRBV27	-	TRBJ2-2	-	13	TGTGCCAGCAGTTTAAACTTCGCCGGGGAGCTGTTTTTT	CASSLNFAGELFF
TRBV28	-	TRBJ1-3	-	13	TGTGCCAGCAGTCCCCCCCGGGGGAACACCATATATTTT	CASSPPRGNTIYF
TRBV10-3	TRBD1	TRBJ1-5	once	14	TGTGCCATCAGCCTAGACAGGGGTGGTCAGCCCCAGCATTTT	CAISLDRGGQPQHF
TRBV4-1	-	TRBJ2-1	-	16	TGCGCCAGCAGCCAAGAGCGGCGAGGCTCCTACAATGAGCAGTTCTTC	CASSQERRGSYNEQFF
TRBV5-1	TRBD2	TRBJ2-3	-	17	TGCGCCAGCAGCTTTCCCCCAGCGGGAGACTACACAGATACGCAGTATTTT	CASSFPPAGDYTDTQYF
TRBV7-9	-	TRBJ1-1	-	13	TGTGCCAGCAGCCGAGGGACACCCTCTGAAGCTTTCTTT	CASSRGTPSEAFF
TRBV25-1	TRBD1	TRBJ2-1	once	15	TGTGCCAGCAGTGGGGGACAGGGGGCTTTGGATGAGCAGTTCTTC	CASSGGQGALDEQFF
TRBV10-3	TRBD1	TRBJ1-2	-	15	TGTGCCATCAGCCCCAGACAGGGTCCCAACTATGGCTACACCTTC	CAISPRQGPNYGYTF
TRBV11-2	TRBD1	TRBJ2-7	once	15	TGTGCCAGCAGCTCTCAACGGACAGGGGGCCACGAGCAGTACTTC	CASSSQRTGGHEQYF
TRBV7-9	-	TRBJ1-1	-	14	TGTGCCAGCAGCTTAAGTAACAGTAACACTGAAGCTTTCTTT	CASSLSNSNTEAFF
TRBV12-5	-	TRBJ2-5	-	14	TGTGCTAGTGGTACTGATAGAGACCAAGAGACCCAGTACTTC	CASGTDRDQETQYF
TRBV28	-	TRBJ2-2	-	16	TGTGCCAGCAGTCGGCCCAGCGGATCTGGCACCGGGGAGCTGTTTTTT	CASSRPSGSGTGELFF
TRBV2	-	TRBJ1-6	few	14	TGTGCCAGCACAGTGGGCCGTAGTAATTCACCCCTCCACTTT	CASTVGRSNSPLHF
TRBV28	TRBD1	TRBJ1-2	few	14	TGTGCCAGCAGTGAGACAGGGGTAGGCTATGGCTACACCTTC	CASSETGVGYGYTF
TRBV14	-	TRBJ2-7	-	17	TGTGCCAGCAGCCAAGGTCGTCGGGTAACTAGCCCTTACGAGCAGTACTTC	CASSQGRRVTSPYEQYF
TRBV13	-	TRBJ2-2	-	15	TGTGCCAGCAGCAAAGGACTGTGGAAGAACGGGGAGCTGTTTTTT	CASSKGLWKNGELFF
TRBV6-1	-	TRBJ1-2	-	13	TGTGCCAGCAGTGTGGGGGCGAACTATGGCTACACCTTC	CASSVGANYGYTF
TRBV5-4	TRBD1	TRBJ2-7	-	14	TGTGCCAGCAGCCGGGGGACAGGCGCCTACGAGCAGTACTTC	CASSRGTGAYEQYF
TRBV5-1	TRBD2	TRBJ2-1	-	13	TGCGCCAGCAGTCTCCTAGCGGGAGTTGAGCAGTTCTTC	CASSLLAGVEQFF
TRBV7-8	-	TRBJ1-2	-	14	TGTGCCAGCAGCGGCCAACCCGGGGAACATGGCTACACCTTC	CASSGQPGEHGYTF
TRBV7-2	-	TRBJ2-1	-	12	TGTGCCAGCAGGGCTCGGGAGTTTGAGCAGTTCTTC	CASRAREFEQFF
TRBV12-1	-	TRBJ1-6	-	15	TGTGCCAGCAGCCCCCGGGAAAGAAATAATTCACCCCTCCACTTT	CASSPRERNNSPLHF